Listed below are T cell receptor beta chains from one sample, sequenced in a study of PD-1 blockade in classical Hodgkin lymphoma. Some clones are missing from TCRdb's copy, which holds only in-frame ones; the method was immunoSEQ multiplex PCR. Of approximately 96,000 clones in the sample, under 95% were seen once. This material consisted of peripheral blood mononuclear cells (PBMCs), taken before the fourth cycle of nivolumab. The receptors were sampled from a human donor with classical Hodgkin lymphoma. Each CDR3 is given with its conserved first and last residue. Each record gives: V gene, clone size, J gene, D gene, CDR3 DNA, CDR3 protein. D genes are given only for firm matches. Clone size is shown for a subset of rows, as once, few, many or a class of expanded clone.

TRBV19	.	TRBJ1-2	TRBD1	TGTGCCAGTTGCGCGGACAGGGCAGTAGGCTACACCTTC	CASCADRAVGYTF
TRBV30	.	TRBJ1-4	TRBD1	TGTGCCTGGAGGCCAGGGACAGGAAATTTTGAAAAACTGTTTTTT	CAWRPGTGNFEKLFF
TRBV5-4	.	TRBJ2-1	.	TGTGCCAGCAGCTTGACAAGGACCGCGAGCTCCTACAATGAGCAGTTCTTC	CASSLTRTASSYNEQFF
TRBV19	.	TRBJ1-1	TRBD1	TGTGCCAGTTTCTCGACAGGGCAGAACACTGAAGCTTTCTTT	CASFSTGQNTEAFF
TRBV14	.	TRBJ1-1	.	TGTGCCAGCAGCCGCGGCCGGAACACTGAAGCTTTCTTT	CASSRGRNTEAFF
TRBV28	.	TRBJ2-5	TRBD1	TGTGCCAGCAGTCCCGGGCGGACAGGCCAAGAGACCCAGTACTTC	CASSPGRTGQETQYF
TRBV27	.	TRBJ2-3	.	TGTGCCAGCAGTAGGGGCACAGATACGCAGTATTTT	CASSRGTDTQYF
TRBV29-1	once	TRBJ2-1	.	TGCAGCGTTAACTCCGGGGTGGTGTTCTTC	CSVNSGVVFF
TRBV4-1	.	TRBJ2-7	TRBD1	TGCGCCAGCAGCCAAGGGGGACAGACCTTCTCCTACGAGCAGTACTTC	CASSQGGQTFSYEQYF
TRBV18	.	TRBJ1-2	TRBD1	TGTGCCAGCTCACCCCCGGGACAGACTAACTATGGCTACACCTTC	CASSPPGQTNYGYTF
TRBV13	once	TRBJ2-7	TRBD2	TGTGCCAGCAGCCCCCTAGCGGGAGCGTACACCTACGAGCAGTACTTC	CASSPLAGAYTYEQYF
TRBV9	.	TRBJ2-3	.	TGTGCCAGCAGCGTAGGAGTTGCGCATACGCAGTATTTT	CASSVGVAHTQYF
TRBV19	.	TRBJ2-1	.	TGTGCCAGTAGTATTAAGGCTCTAGGGCTCGATGAGCAGTTCTTC	CASSIKALGLDEQFF
TRBV9	.	TRBJ1-1	TRBD1	TGTGCCAGCAGGCTAGGGACAGGGGAAGCTTTCTTT	CASRLGTGEAFF
TRBV29-1	.	TRBJ1-3	.	TGCAGCGTTGGGCCAGGGTGCTCTGGAAACACCATATATTTT	CSVGPGCSGNTIYF
TRBV5-8	.	TRBJ2-2	.	TGTGCCAGCAGCTTCAGGGAGCTGTTTTTT	CASSFRELFF
TRBV30	.	TRBJ1-5	.	TGTGCCTGGAGTCGACAGCCTCCCAATCAGCCCCAGCATTTT	CAWSRQPPNQPQHF
TRBV15	.	TRBJ1-3	.	TGTGCCACCAGCCGAGAGGGGGGCACTGGAAACACCATATATTTT	CATSREGGTGNTIYF
TRBV14	.	TRBJ2-3	TRBD2	TGTGCCAGCAGCCAATGGCGGCCTTTAGGACTAGCGGGACCAGATACGCAGTATTTT	CASSQWRPLGLAGPDTQYF
TRBV2	.	TRBJ2-2	TRBD1	TGTGCCAGCAGTGCGGGACAGGGGGCCTCCAATTGGGAGCTGTTTTTT	CASSAGQGASNWELFF
TRBV28	.	TRBJ2-7	.	TGTGCCAGCAGTTGGTGGACAGGGAGGGACGAGCAGTACTTC	CASSWWTGRDEQYF
TRBV28	once	TRBJ1-2	.	TGTGCCAGCAGAACCCCAGAAAGGAGGGGGGCTCGTGGCTACACCTTC	CASRTPERRGARGYTF
TRBV7-2	.	TRBJ1-4	.	TGTGCCAGCTCGAAGGGGGGGGAAGGAAAACTGTTTTTT	CASSKGGEGKLFF
TRBV5-1	.	TRBJ1-4	TRBD1	TGCGCCAGCAGCAAGACAGGGGCTAATGAAAAACTGTTTTTT	CASSKTGANEKLFF
TRBV5-6	.	TRBJ2-7	TRBD1	TGTGCCAGCAGCTTGGAGGTCGGGACAGGGTTATACGAGCAGTACTTC	CASSLEVGTGLYEQYF
TRBV18	.	TRBJ2-1	TRBD2	TGTGCCAGCTCACCCAGCGGGGGGAGTAATTCCTACAATGAGCAGTTCTTC	CASSPSGGSNSYNEQFF
TRBV19	.	TRBJ2-5	TRBD1	TGTGCCAGTAGTAGAAACTCAGGGGGAGAGACCCAGTACTTC	CASSRNSGGETQYF
TRBV19	.	TRBJ1-5	.	TGTGCCAGTACCATCCCCGGCCGGAATCAGCCCCAGCATTTT	CASTIPGRNQPQHF
TRBV5-6	.	TRBJ2-7	.	TGTGCCAGCAGCCGGGATCCCTACGAGCAGTACTTC	CASSRDPYEQYF
TRBV11-3	.	TRBJ2-7	.	TGTGCCAGCAGCTTATACGGGGGCTACGAGCAGTACTTC	CASSLYGGYEQYF
TRBV7-9	.	TRBJ2-5	TRBD2	TGTGCCAGCAGCTTAGACGGGGAGGGATTCCAAGAGACCCAGTACTTC	CASSLDGEGFQETQYF
TRBV6-6	.	TRBJ1-5	.	TGTGCCAGCAGTTCGCCGTCAGGGGAACCCAATCAGCCCCAGCATTTT	CASSSPSGEPNQPQHF
TRBV30	.	TRBJ1-5	TRBD1	TGTGCCTGGGGGGGACAGGGGGCAGAGGGTAATCAGCCCCAGCATTTT	CAWGGQGAEGNQPQHF
TRBV28	.	TRBJ1-3	.	TGTGCCAGCAGTTTATGGGGTGGTGGAAACACCATATATTTT	CASSLWGGGNTIYF
TRBV27	.	TRBJ2-7	.	TGTGCCAGCAGTCCCGGGACCGGCTACGAGCAGTACTTC	CASSPGTGYEQYF
TRBV28	.	TRBJ2-4	.	TGTGCCAGCAGCCCAACAGGGTGGGGGCCCCAAATAGCCAAAAACATTCAGTACTTC	CASSPTGWGPQIAKNIQYF
TRBV18	.	TRBJ1-1	.	TGTGCCAGCGCCCAGGGGAGGAACACTGAAGCTTTCTTT	CASAQGRNTEAFF
TRBV28	once	TRBJ1-5	TRBD1	TGTGCCAGCAGTTTAAGGACAGGGACTAGGGAGCCCCAGCATTTT	CASSLRTGTREPQHF
TRBV5-4	.	TRBJ1-1	TRBD1	TGTGCCAGCAGCTCCAACAGGGGCCGGTTCTTTGAAGCTTTCTTT	CASSSNRGRFFEAFF
TRBV6-5	.	TRBJ2-1	.	TGTGCCAGCAGCCCCCGGGGATATGAGCAGTTCTTC	CASSPRGYEQFF
TRBV28	.	TRBJ1-1	TRBD1	TGTGCCACAGTGGACAGGGCCATGAACACTGAAGCTTTCTTT	CATVDRAMNTEAFF
TRBV11-2	.	TRBJ2-1	TRBD2	TGTGCCAGCAGCCTCGGGCTAGCGGGGCCGAGCTCCTACAATGAGCAGTTCTTC	CASSLGLAGPSSYNEQFF
TRBV2	.	TRBJ1-1	TRBD1	TGTGCCAGCAGTGAAGGGGTTGTAGGGGGCTTGGCTGAAGCTTTCTTT	CASSEGVVGGLAEAFF
TRBV2	.	TRBJ1-2	.	TGTGCCACGAGGGGGGGGGACCAGAACTATGGCTACACCTTC	CATRGGDQNYGYTF
TRBV9	.	TRBJ2-2	.	TGTGCCAGCAGCGTAGAGAGCGGGCGCCGCGCCGGGGAGCTGTTTTTT	CASSVESGRRAGELFF
TRBV5-1	.	TRBJ2-2	TRBD2	TGCGCCAGCAGCTTGGACGCGACTAGCGGGCGCACCGGGGAGCTGTTTTTT	CASSLDATSGRTGELFF
TRBV9	.	TRBJ2-5	.	TGTGCCAGCAGCGCAGACCCCGGGCCTCAAGAGACCCAGTACTTC	CASSADPGPQETQYF
TRBV29-1	.	TRBJ1-4	.	TGCAGCGTTGCGGCCACCGCAACTAATGAAAAACTGTTTTTT	CSVAATATNEKLFF
TRBV6-6	.	TRBJ1-1	.	TGTGCCAGCAGTTCTTTCGCTGTGTACAACACTGAAGCTTTCTTT	CASSSFAVYNTEAFF
TRBV29-1	.	TRBJ1-2	.	TGCAGCGTTGAAGGGTATGGCTACACCTTC	CSVEGYGYTF
TRBV6-5	.	TRBJ2-5	.	TGTGCCAGCGGCGGGGATTTGGAGACCCAGTACTTC	CASGGDLETQYF
TRBV7-9	few	TRBJ1-5	TRBD1	TGTGCCAGCAGCCGGACAGGGGGCAATCAGCCCCAGCATTTT	CASSRTGGNQPQHF